This T cell receptor beta chain stems from a study of T cells in Graves' hyperthyroidism and ophthalmopathy. Amplified TCR beta CDR3 regions derived from RNA transcripts. HTBI primers drove first-round RT-PCR of the TCR CDR3. TCRdb reprocessed the multiplex PCR reads with MiXCR, giving one entry per CDR3 protein. The sample carries over 300,000 distinct CDR3 sequences, roughly 14% recorded once. Looked up from germline, CDR1 is MNHNS and CDR2 is SASEGT. This CDR3 is 15 amino acids long. The V segment lost 6 bases and the J segment 5 bases; nucleotides outside the gene matches: 10. The V gene is TRBV6-1, the J gene TRBJ2-1, with 7 nucleotides matching TRBD2. Sequenced material: blood. The origin of this receptor is an older woman with Graves' hyperthyroidism. The CDR3 DNA reads as TGTGCCAGCAGCCCCCCGGGGGGTGGGCACAATGAGCAGTTCTTC. Its protein product is CASSPPGGGHNEQFF.